The 11 T cell receptor beta chains in this list originate from one sample, sequenced in a study of cytomegalovirus exposure and HLA in healthy donors. The PCR employed 60 Vbeta primers together with 13 Jbeta primers. Only in-frame clones appear in the TCRdb table, and some are missing; sequencing was by immunoSEQ multiplex PCR. The repertoire has some 160,000 clones, 65% to 85% of them found once; the top ten carry around 7%. The sequenced material came from PBMCs. The receptor source for this set is a woman between 40 and 50 years old in good health and CMV-seropositive.

V and J are TRBV5-5 and TRBJ1-3; unclear D gene. CDR1 is SGHKS, CDR2 YYEKEE, per germline (reference sequence). Trimming left V 0 bases short and J 2 bases short, with 6 bases between. The CDR3 loop spans 14 amino acids. CDR3 nucleotides: TGTGCCAGCAGCTTGGCGCCTACTGGAAACACCATATATTTT. It codes for CASSLAPTGNTIYF.

The chain employs TRBV6-5 and TRBJ2-2; no definite D call. V dropped 6 bases and J dropped 1 base, with 6 bases sitting between them. The CDR3 covers 13 residues. Germline V gives CDR1 MNHEY, CDR2 SVGAGI. CDR3 protein: CASRQKNTGELFF. The CDR3 coding sequence is TGTGCCAGCAGGCAGAAGAACACCGGGGAGCTGTTTTTT.

By sample fraction, this clone is medium-sized. The chain uses TRBV11-1 and TRBJ2-2; D might be TRBD1 (6 bases). Trimming removed 1 base from V and 0 bases from J, with 15 bases in between. Per germline, CDR1 SGHAT and CDR2 FQDESV (reference sequence). The length of the CDR3 is 18 residues. As DNA, the CDR3 is TGTGCCAGCAGCTTAGGTAACAGGGCCTACGCGAACACCGGGGAGCTGTTTTTT. Its translation is CASSLGNRAYANTGELFF.

The chain joins TRBV6-5 to TRBJ1-1; D gene unclear. The CDR3 consists of 13 residues. Germline CDR1 is MNHEY and CDR2 is SVGAGI. V shed 5 bases and J shed 7 bases, with 14 bases lying between them. DNA for the CDR3: TGTGCCAGCAGTGTCCTACAGATGAATGAAGCTTTCTTT. It codes for CASSVLQMNEAFF.

The gene calls are TRBV27 and TRBJ1-2, with D unresolved. This CDR3 spans 12 amino acids. Trimming left V 5 bases short and J 8 bases short, with 12 bases between. Per germline, CDR1 MNHEY and CDR2 SMNVEV (reference sequence). CDR3 protein: CASSTGREGYTF. For the CDR3, the DNA is TGTGCCAGCAGTACGGGCCGGGAGGGCTACACCTTC.

The genes are TRBV7-6 and TRBJ2-7, with D uncertain. Germline CDR1 reads SGHVS; CDR2 reads FNYEAQ. The CDR3 sequence is 15 residues long. V was shortened by 1 base and J by 4 bases, with 14 bases between the two germline ends. The CDR3 DNA sequence: TGTGCCAGCAGCTTAGGTCCTTTGCAGGTTTACGAGCAGTACTTC. It translates to CASSLGPLQVYEQYF.

Concerning this clone itself: The sample carries other DNA sequences with the same CDR3. DNA for the CDR3: TGCGCCAGCAGCTCAAGCGGGGGTTACAATGAGCAGTTCTTC. As protein: CASSSSGGYNEQFF. The rearrangement uses TRBV5-1 and TRBJ2-1; 8 nucleotides align to TRBD2. The V gene end was trimmed by 3 bases and the J gene end by 4 bases; junction bases not matched to a gene: 3. The V gene's germline CDR1 is SGHRS and CDR2 YFSETQ. The CDR3 runs 14 residues.

The chain uses TRBV11-1 and TRBJ2-7; 10 nucleotides match TRBD2. Germline CDR1 and CDR2: SGHAT and FQDESV (reference sequence). Trimming at V came to 5 bases and at J to 4 bases, leaving 5 bases not matched to a gene. This CDR3 is 14 amino acids long. Written as DNA, the CDR3 is TGTGCCAGCAGCCAGCGGGGGGGTTTATACGAGCAGTACTTC. Its translation: CASSQRGGLYEQYF. Full variable domain (missing parts from reference TRBV11-1 and TRBJ2-7): EAEVAQSPRYKITEKSQAVAFWCDPISGHATLYWYRQILGQGPELLVQFQDESVVDDSQLPKDRFSAERLKGVDSTLKIQPAELGDSAMYLCASSQRGGLYEQYFGPGTRLTVT.

The V call is TRBV6-1, the J call TRBJ2-3, with 8 bases that match TRBD2. Germline V gene lookup returns CDR1 MNHNS and CDR2 SASEGT. CDR3 length: 13 amino acids. The DNA of the CDR3 is TGTGCGGGGGGAGCGGGGGTCACAGATACGCAGTATTTT. It specifies CAGGAGVTDTQYF.

V usage is TRBV5-1 and J usage is TRBJ2-2, with D perhaps TRBD2 (5 bases). CDR1 and CDR2 (germline): SGHRS, YFSETQ. V lost 0 bases to trimming and J lost 4 bases, with 10 bases between them. This CDR3 is 15 amino acids long. The CDR3 DNA follows: TGCGCCAGCAGCTTGGTCGTAGGAGGCACCGGGGAGCTGTTTTTT. Its protein is CASSLVVGGTGELFF.

CDR3 sequence: CASSLNTGYNSPLHF. The CDR3 nucleotides are TGTGCCAGCAGCTTGAACACAGGCTATAATTCACCCCTCCACTTT. The chain couples TRBV5-5 to TRBJ1-6; possibly TRBD1 for D (5 bases). The CDR3 length is 15 residues. Between the trimmed V and J ends, which lost 1 base and 3 bases, there was a span of 8 bases. CDR1 and CDR2 from the germline V gene are SGHKS and YYEKEE (reference sequence).